A single sample gave rise to the 2 T cell receptor beta chains below, sequenced in a study of T cell responses to AZD1222 COVID-19 vaccine. Some clones are missing from TCRdb's copy, which holds only in-frame ones; the method was immunoSEQ multiplex PCR. The sample lists about 120,000 clones; about nine tenths were seen once. Sequenced material: peripheral blood, taken 28 days after the second AZD1222 dose. The receptors come from an adult who received the AZD1222 COVID-19 vaccine.

CDR3 loop: CASSNYRDSNTEAFF. CDR3 bases: TGCGCCAGCAGCAACTACAGGGATTCGAACACTGAAGCTTTCTTT. The rearrangement uses TRBV4-1 and TRBJ1-1; weak D call: TRBD1 (6 bases). The germline V and J ends were trimmed by 5 bases and 1 base, with 14 bases remaining between them. CDR1 is MGHRA, CDR2 YSYEKL, per germline. The CDR3 totals 15 residues.

The V call is TRBV18, the J call TRBJ2-1; TRBD1 aligns across 9 bases. Trimming took 3 bases from V and 3 from J; bases not matched to a gene: 6. In germline, CDR1 is KGHSH, CDR2 LQKENI. The CDR3 has 16 residues. The CDR3 spells CASSPSRDRVYNEQFF. CDR3 DNA: TGTGCCAGCTCACCGTCCCGGGACAGGGTCTACAATGAGCAGTTCTTC.